One and the same sample provided the 27 T cell receptor beta chains below, sequenced in a study of beta chain features in type 1 diabetes. The investigators reverse transcribed all of the isolated RNA, so they sequenced expressed TCRB transcripts. Profiling relied on immunoSEQ multiplex PCR, and the TCRdb table lists in-frame clones only, not all of them. The data contain about 300,000 clones, under 8.5% of them singletons. Sequencing input: central memory CD4+ T cells from blood. These receptors all come from a woman aged 18-29 years in good health.

This clone turned up a few times. The CDR3 nucleotides are TGCGCCAGCAGGAATTCAGATACGCAGTATTTT. Amino acid sequence: CASRNSDTQYF. The chain couples TRBV5-1 to TRBJ2-3; the D is unclear. This CDR3 contains 11 residues. Germline assignment: CDR1 SGHRS and CDR2 YFSETQ. V gave up 5 bases and J gave up 4 bases, with 5 bases separating them.

In its sample, this clone was seen many times. J is TRBJ2-3 and V is TRBV5-8; TRBD2 agrees at 8 bases. The CDR3 has 15 residues. Germline V gives CDR1 SGHTS, CDR2 YDEGEE. The V and J ends lost 6 bases and 2 bases, in that order; junction bases with no gene match: 8. CDR3 sequence: CASNAGLASTDTQYF. DNA for the CDR3: TGTGCCAGCAACGCCGGACTAGCCTCCACAGATACGCAGTATTTT.

This clone turned up a few times. This sequence joins TRBV6-5 and TRBJ2-6; no definite D call. The CDR3 covers 15 residues. Germline CDR1 MNHEY, CDR2 SVGAGI. The V gene lost 4 bases and the J gene lost 5 bases, with 12 bases spanning the gap. This CDR3 is CASSSQELWANVLTF. CDR3 coding DNA: TGTGCCAGCAGTTCTCAGGAACTCTGGGCCAACGTCCTGACTTTC.

This chain links TRBV27 with TRBJ2-4, with D possibly TRBD1 on 6 matching bases. The CDR3 contains 15 residues. The ends were cut back, 2 bases at V and 0 bases at J, with 8 bases in the middle. The germline gives CDR1 MNHEY, CDR2 SMNVEV (reference sequence). CDR3 sequence reads: CASSLTGIAKNIQYF. Written as DNA, the CDR3 is TGTGCCAGCAGTTTAACAGGGATAGCCAAAAACATTCAGTACTTC.

The sample holds many counts of this clone. This chain uses TRBV2 with TRBJ2-3, with 8 bases aligning to TRBD2. Germline V gene sequence: CDR1 SNHLY, CDR2 FYNNEI. The CDR3 contains 16 residues. The junction had 11 bases not matched to a gene; V was cut back by 8 bases and J by 1 base. The CDR3 DNA reads as TGTGCCAGCCGCGAAGCAAGCGGGGGAGGCACAGATACGCAGTATTTT. Its translation: CASREASGGGTDTQYF.

The rearrangement uses TRBV6-6 and TRBJ1-2; no reliable D call. This CDR3 contains 14 residues. CDR1 is MNHNY, CDR2 SVGAGI, per germline (reference sequence). V was pared by 5 bases and J by 4 bases, with 14 bases between. The CDR3 region has the DNA TGTGCCAGCAGTCCCGCCCCGTCCAGCTATGGCTACACCTTC. This sequence encodes CASSPAPSSYGYTF.

The V and J genes are TRBV5-6 and TRBJ2-2; D uncertain. V lost 6 bases, J lost 6 bases, and 12 bases lay in between. The CDR3 is made up of 13 amino acids. Germline values: CDR1 SGHDT, CDR2 YYEEEE. CDR3 sequence (DNA): TGTGCCAGCACCCGGAGAGACGCCGGGGAGCTGTTTTTT. As protein: CASTRRDAGELFF.

This clone was detected only a few times. The genes are TRBV7-9 and TRBJ2-7, with TRBD1 matching 8 bases. Germline trimming cut 5 bases from V and 5 bases from J; bases unmatched to any gene: 11. Germline CDR1 and CDR2: SEHNR and FQNEAQ (reference sequence). This CDR3 region has 15 residues. The CDR3 region is CASSTRQGKVHEQYF. CDR3 nucleotide sequence: TGTGCCAGCAGCACACGACAGGGGAAGGTGCACGAGCAGTACTTC.

This clone occurred a few times. The V gene is TRBV25-1, the J gene TRBJ1-2, with 10 bases matching TRBD1. The V and J ends lost 5 bases and 4 bases, in that order; junction bases with no gene match: 13. Germline V gene data show CDR1 as MGHDK and CDR2 as SYGVNS. This CDR3 has 17 residues. The CDR3 loop reads CASSPPGQGLNVYGYTF. The CDR3 bases are TGTGCCAGCAGTCCTCCGGGACAGGGGCTTAATGTCTATGGCTACACCTTC.

The CDR3 reads CASSQDAGGRTYNEQFF. In DNA form, the CDR3 reads TGTGCCAGCAGCCAAGATGCCGGCGGGAGGACTTACAATGAGCAGTTCTTC. The rearrangement links TRBV7-2 to TRBJ2-1, with 8 nucleotides matching TRBD2. The V gene end was trimmed by 5 bases and the J gene end by 4 bases; junction bases not matched to a gene: 13. Germline loops: CDR1 SGHTA, CDR2 FQGNSA. The CDR3 runs to 17 residues.

The CDR3 region has the DNA TGTGCCAGCAGCGCGTTAACAGGGCCCTACAATGAGCAGTTCTTC. Translated, it gives CASSALTGPYNEQFF. The V gene is TRBV9, the J gene TRBJ2-1, with a weak D call TRBD1 (6 bases). The germline V gene encodes CDR1 SGDLS and CDR2 YYNGEE. CDR3 size: 15 residues. The V end was cut by 3 bases, the J end by 2 bases, with 12 bases between.

This clone was seen a handful of times. This rearrangement joins TRBV7-3 to TRBJ1-2; D remains ambiguous. This CDR3 is built from 14 residues. The germline V gene has CDR1 SGHTA and CDR2 FQGTGA. The V and J ends lost 5 bases and 6 bases respectively, with 16 bases between them. The CDR3 region is CASSPGAGSNGYTF. The CDR3 DNA reads as TGTGCCAGCAGCCCGGGTGCGGGGTCTAATGGCTACACCTTC.

The table lists this clone with a few counts. This chain uses TRBV7-2 with TRBJ2-7, with D maybe TRBD1 (5 bases). The CDR3 length is 13 residues. CDR1 and CDR2 (germline): SGHTA, FQGNSA. The ends were cut back, 2 bases at V and 7 bases at J, with 12 bases in the middle. CDR3: CASSLRQGSEQYV. The CDR3 region has the DNA TGTGCCAGCAGCTTACGGCAGGGCAGTGAGCAGTACGTC.

This clone was counted at least ten times. The rearrangement uses TRBV6-6 and TRBJ1-1; no firm D call. The V gene's germline CDR1 is MNHNY and CDR2 SVGAGI (reference sequence). With 3 bases removed from V and 5 bases from J, the gap between germline ends came to 4 bases. CDR3 length equals 11 residues. The CDR3 spells CASSYRTEAFF. In nucleotides, the CDR3 is TGTGCCAGCAGTTATAGGACTGAAGCTTTCTTT.

This clone was picked up a small number of times. The rearrangement joins TRBV6-5 to TRBJ1-5, with TRBD1 matching 8 bases. The ends lost 6 bases at V and 2 bases at J; junction bases unmatched: 6. This CDR3 has 15 residues. Germline V gene sequence: CDR1 MNHEY, CDR2 SVGAGI. The CDR3 here is CASRSRDRRNQPQHF. The CDR3, as DNA: TGTGCCAGCAGGTCACGGGACAGGCGCAATCAGCCCCAGCATTTT.

This clone has more than one count but fewer than ten. The rearrangement links TRBV19 to TRBJ1-1; unclear D gene. Trimming removed 5 bases at V and 6 bases at J, with 16 bases between. This CDR3 has 14 residues. Per the germline V gene, CDR1 is LNHDA and CDR2 is SQIVND (reference sequence). The CDR3 sequence: CASSLRRDRSEAFF. The CDR3 DNA sequence: TGTGCCAGTAGTTTAAGGAGGGATCGGTCTGAAGCTTTCTTT.

The CDR3 sequence: CASSLVGGALYGYTF. CDR3 sequence (DNA): TGTGCCAGCAGCTTGGTGGGAGGCGCGCTCTATGGCTACACCTTC. The chain has TRBV5-4 and TRBJ1-2; D remains ambiguous. CDR3 length equals 15 residues. Germline loops: CDR1 SGHNT, CDR2 YYREEE (reference sequence). Trimming shortened V by 0 bases and J by 4 bases, and 13 bases separated the two germline ends.

In its sample, this clone was seen once. V gene TRBV7-9 combines with J gene TRBJ2-7, with D tentatively TRBD2 (6 bases). Germline V gene sequence: CDR1 SEHNR, CDR2 FQNEAQ (reference sequence). The CDR3 totals 17 residues. The V and J ends lost 5 bases and 1 base respectively, with 21 bases between them. As DNA, the CDR3 is TGTGCCAGCAGCCGCGGAGGCCACTCGGAGGGTTCCTACGAGCAGTACTTC. Its protein is CASSRGGHSEGSYEQYF.

CDR3 sequence reads: CASSLRGRKVDNEQFF. DNA for the CDR3: TGTGCCAGCAGCTTAAGAGGCAGGAAGGTTGACAATGAGCAGTTCTTC. The gene calls are TRBV7-3 and TRBJ2-1; D ambiguous. Germline V gene sequence: CDR1 SGHTA, CDR2 FQGTGA. V shed 1 base and J shed 5 bases, with 15 bases lying between them. The CDR3 has 16 residues.

A few counts support this clone. The chain recombines TRBV6-6 with TRBJ2-7; D possibly corresponds to TRBD1 (6 bases). This CDR3 has 12 residues. Trimming cost V 6 bases and J 3 bases, with 9 bases left between them. The V gene's germline CDR1 is MNHNY and CDR2 SVGAGI (reference sequence). The CDR3 DNA sequence: TGTGCCAGCAGCCAGACAGGCTACGAGCAGTACTTC. This translates into CASSQTGYEQYF.

The chain couples TRBV9 to TRBJ1-6, with D possibly being TRBD1 (6 bases). The V end lost 0 bases, the J end lost 9 bases, and 7 bases lay between the germline ends. The V gene's germline CDR1 is SGDLS and CDR2 YYNGEE. The CDR3 sequence is 13 residues long. The CDR3: CASSVGGASPLHF. The CDR3 DNA follows: TGTGCCAGCAGCGTAGGGGGGGCTTCACCCCTCCACTTT.

Only a few counts were recorded for this clone. This chain connects TRBV7-9 to TRBJ1-3; D not certain. There are 13 residues in the CDR3. V shed 6 bases and J shed 0 bases, with 6 bases lying between them. Germline V gene sequence: CDR1 SEHNR, CDR2 FQNEAQ (reference sequence). In DNA form, the CDR3 reads TGTGCCAGCAGGGCAGTCTCTGGAAACACCATATATTTT. This sequence encodes CASRAVSGNTIYF. Full variable domain (outside the CDR3, taken from reference TRBV7-9 and TRBJ1-3): DTGVSQNPRHKITKRGQNVTFRCDPISEHNRLYWYRQTLGQGPEFLTYFQNEAQLEKSRLLSDRFSAERPKGSFSTLEIQRTEQGDSAMYLCASRAVSGNTIYFGEGSWLTVV.

This clone was picked up a small number of times. V and J are TRBV7-8 and TRBJ2-2, with D unresolved. The CDR3 has 16 amino acids. The germline gives CDR1 SGHVS, CDR2 FQNEAQ. The V end lost 3 bases, the J end lost 1 base, and 12 bases lay between the germline ends. For the CDR3, the DNA is TGTGCCAGCAGCTTGGGTAGCAACTGGAACACCGGGGAGCTGTTTTTT. As protein: CASSLGSNWNTGELFF.

This clone was counted ten times or more. V is TRBV30 and J is TRBJ2-4, with D perhaps matching TRBD1 (6 bases). The ends were cut back, 0 bases at V and 0 bases at J, with 15 bases in the middle. Germline V lookup: CDR1 GTSNPN, CDR2 SVGIG (reference sequence). The CDR3 contains 17 residues. CDR3 DNA: TGTGCCTGGAGTGTTTCGCGGACAGCACTAGCCAAAAACATTCAGTACTTC. Amino acid sequence: CAWSVSRTALAKNIQYF.

This clone was detected a few times. The chain employs TRBV9 and TRBJ1-6; D is unclear. CDR1 is SGDLS, CDR2 YYNGEE, per germline. This CDR3 contains 13 residues. Deletions cut 4 bases from V and 8 bases from J, with 10 bases between. For the CDR3, the DNA is TGTGCCAGCAGCACCGAATATCATTCACCCCTCCACTTT. The encoded protein is CASSTEYHSPLHF.

This clone was seen just once. The chain's CDR3 is CACHPRGPAEAFF. Written as DNA, the CDR3 is TGTGCCTGCCACCCGAGGGGCCCGGCTGAAGCTTTCTTT. The V gene is TRBV30, the J gene TRBJ1-1; TRBD1 is a possible D gene (5 bases). The V and J ends lost 6 bases and 6 bases respectively, with 17 bases between them. Germline values: CDR1 GTSNPN, CDR2 SVGIG (reference sequence). CDR3 length: 13 residues.

The V and J genes are TRBV18 and TRBJ2-3; 8 bases match TRBD2. The germline V gene encodes CDR1 KGHSH and CDR2 LQKENI. The V and J ends lost 0 bases and 6 bases, in that order; junction bases with no gene match: 8. The CDR3 consists of 16 residues. This CDR3 reads CASSPPRGSGGDTQYF. The DNA of the CDR3 is TGTGCCAGCTCACCACCTCGCGGGAGCGGGGGTGATACGCAGTATTTT.